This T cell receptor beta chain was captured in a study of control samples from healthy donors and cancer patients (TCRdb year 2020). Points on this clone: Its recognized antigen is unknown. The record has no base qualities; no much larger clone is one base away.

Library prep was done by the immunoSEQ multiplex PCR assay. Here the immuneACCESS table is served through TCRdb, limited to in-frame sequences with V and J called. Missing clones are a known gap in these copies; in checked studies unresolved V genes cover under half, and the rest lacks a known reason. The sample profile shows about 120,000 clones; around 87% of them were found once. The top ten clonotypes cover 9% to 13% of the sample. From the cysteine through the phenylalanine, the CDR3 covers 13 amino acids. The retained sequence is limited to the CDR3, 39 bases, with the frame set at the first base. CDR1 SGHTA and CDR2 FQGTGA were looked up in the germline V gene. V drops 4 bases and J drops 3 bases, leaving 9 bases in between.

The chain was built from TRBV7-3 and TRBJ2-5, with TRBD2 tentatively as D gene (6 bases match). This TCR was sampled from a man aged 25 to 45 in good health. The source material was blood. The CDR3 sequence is CASSWTGEETQYF. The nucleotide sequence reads TGTGCCAGCAGCTGGACGGGGGAAGAGACCCAGTACTTC. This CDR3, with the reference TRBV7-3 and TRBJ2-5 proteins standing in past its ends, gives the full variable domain GAGVSQTPSNKVTEKGKYVELRCDPISGHTALYWYRQSLGQGPEFLIYFQGTGAADDSGLPNDRFFAVRPEGSVSTLKIQRTERGDSAVYLCASSWTGEETQYFGPGTRLLVL.